This is a list of T cell receptor beta chains from one sample in a study of regulatory T cells in long-lasting Graves disease. TCRdb fed the multiplex PCR reads into MiXCR, producing one record per CDR3 protein. The profile shows fewer than 550,000 distinct CDR3 sequences, roughly 16% of them singletons. These data are also associated with another study on T cells in Graves' hyperthyroidism and ophthalmopathy.

Sequencing used peripheral blood mononuclear cells (PBMCs), obtained at new diagnosis, from a patient treated with antithyroid drugs. These TCRs come from a woman aged 40 to 65 with Graves disease. The conserved cysteine and the conserved F or W are not part of the CDR3 here. Fields, in order: V gene, D gene, J gene, CDR3 protein. D genes are given only for firm matches.

>TRBV6-5|.|TRBJ1-1
ASSYSVNTEAF
>TRBV11-2|TRBD1|TRBJ1-1
ASSLDVRTGENTEAF
>TRBV11-2|.|TRBJ2-1
ASSTDLRHNEQF
>TRBV28|TRBD1|TRBJ1-1
ASGTGGNTEAF
>TRBV6-5|.|TRBJ2-7
ASSYSAGSYEQY
>TRBV20-1|.|TRBJ1-1
SARDSAGGGRFEAF
>TRBV7-2|TRBD2|TRBJ2-7
ASSLAGGNYEQY
>TRBV12-3/TRBV12-4|TRBD1|TRBJ1-6
ASSARQGAGTPLH
>TRBV3-1|.|TRBJ1-4
ASSHPPQEEKLF
>TRBV5-1|TRBD2|TRBJ2-3
ASSGTIAGDTDTQY
>TRBV19|.|TRBJ2-7
ASSLTAIVHEQY
>TRBV6-1|.|TRBJ1-2
AVQGDYGYT
>TRBV12-3/TRBV12-4|.|TRBJ1-1
ASTKGSPWTEAF
>TRBV29-1|TRBD1|TRBJ1-1
SVYHRTGTGGNTEAF
>TRBV12-3/TRBV12-4|.|TRBJ2-3
ASSLGTRTDTQY
>TRBV19|.|TRBJ2-2
ASSISGRATNTGELF
>TRBV19|TRBD1|TRBJ2-5
ASSTLPGQGRETQY
>TRBV6-1|.|TRBJ1-2
ASSEGHFYGYT
>TRBV5-1|TRBD1|TRBJ1-6
ASSSYPGGEDSPLH
>TRBV5-1|.|TRBJ1-5
ASSLEGRFNQPQH
>TRBV27|TRBD2|TRBJ2-1
ASSGGTNYNEQF
>TRBV5-6|.|TRBJ1-2
ASSLISAIRGYT
>TRBV5-1|.|TRBJ1-1
ASSFGFTDTEAF
>TRBV6-1|TRBD1|TRBJ1-3
ASSVLKGAGGNTIY
>TRBV18|TRBD1|TRBJ1-2
ASSPGTGGRFDYGYT
>TRBV4-1|TRBD1|TRBJ2-5
ASSQADRKKTQY
>TRBV7-9|TRBD2|TRBJ2-3
ASSKPSGGARDTQY